The clone carrying this TCR beta chain was detected only a few times. Only in-frame clones appear in the TCRdb table, and some are missing; sequencing was by immunoSEQ multiplex PCR. The sample has approximately 73,000 clones, more than 80% seen once. Germline V gene sequence: CDR1 ENHRY, CDR2 SYGVKD. The V gene lost 0 bases and the J gene lost 4 bases, with 9 bases spanning the gap. This CDR3 comprises 14 residues. This specimen belongs to a study of T cell changes during pregnancy in multiple sclerosis. The specimen comprised CD4+ T cells from peripheral blood mononuclear cells, sampled before pregnancy. The origin of this receptor is a female donor with multiple sclerosis, enrolled in a pregnancy study. V usage is TRBV10-3 and J usage is TRBJ2-5, with D possibly matching TRBD2 (5 bases). The CDR3, as DNA: TGTGCCATCAGTGAGTCCGGAGGAGGAGAGACCCAGTACTTC. Translation gives CAISESGGGETQYF.